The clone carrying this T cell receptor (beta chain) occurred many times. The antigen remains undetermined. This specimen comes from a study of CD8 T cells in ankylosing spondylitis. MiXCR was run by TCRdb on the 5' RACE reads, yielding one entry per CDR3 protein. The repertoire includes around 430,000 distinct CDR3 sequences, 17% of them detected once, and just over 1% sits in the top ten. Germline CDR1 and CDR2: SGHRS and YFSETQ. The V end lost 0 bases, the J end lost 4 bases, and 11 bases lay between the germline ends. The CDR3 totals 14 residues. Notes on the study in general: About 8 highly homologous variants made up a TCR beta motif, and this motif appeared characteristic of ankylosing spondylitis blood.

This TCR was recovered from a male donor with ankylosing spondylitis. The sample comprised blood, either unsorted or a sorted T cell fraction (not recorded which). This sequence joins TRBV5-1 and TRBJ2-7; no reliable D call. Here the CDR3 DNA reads TGCGCCAGCAGCTTGGCGGGCAACGATTACGAGCAGTACTTC. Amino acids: CASSLAGNDYEQYF.